This note documents a single T cell receptor beta chain sequence. Its antigen is still unknown. This entry is derived from a study of chemoradiotherapy in HPV16-positive cancers. About the study: Candidate HPV-specific clones and shared TCR motifs came from a couple of HPV16-positive patients. General study points: For HPV16-positive patients, expanding HPV-responsive T cells associated with longer recurrence-free survival.

Germline CDR1 reads KGHSH; CDR2 reads LQKENI. The length of the CDR3 is 15 residues. With 5 bases clipped from V and 1 base from J, the junction kept 5 bases outside the gene matches. Using immunoSEQ multiplex PCR, the repertoire was profiled, and TCRdb retains in-frame clones only, with some absent. The table records over 20,000 clones, 73% of them present only once. V usage is TRBV18 and J usage is TRBJ2-5; 9 nucleotides agree with TRBD1. This sample was taken from a patient who underwent chemoradiotherapy. This clonotype originated in a human donor with HPV-associated anogenital cancer. CDR3 amino acids: CASSVKDRGQETQYF. The CDR3 nucleotides are TGTGCCAGCTCAGTAAAGGACAGGGGCCAAGAGACCCAGTACTTC.